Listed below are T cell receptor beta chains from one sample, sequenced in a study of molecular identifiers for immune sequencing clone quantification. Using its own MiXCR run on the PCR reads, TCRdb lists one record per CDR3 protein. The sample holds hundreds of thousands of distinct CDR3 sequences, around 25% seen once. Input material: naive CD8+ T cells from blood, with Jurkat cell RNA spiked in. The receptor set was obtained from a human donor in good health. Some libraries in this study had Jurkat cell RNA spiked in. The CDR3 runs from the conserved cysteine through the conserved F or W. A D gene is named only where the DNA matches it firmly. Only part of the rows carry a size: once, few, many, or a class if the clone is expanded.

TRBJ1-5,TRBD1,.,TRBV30,TGTGCCTGGAGTGTCACAGGGGGCGCGGAGCCCCAGCATTTT,CAWSVTGGAEPQHF
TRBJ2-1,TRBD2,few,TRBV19,TGTGCCAGTAGTATAACTAGCGGGGGGGCCGATGAGCAGTTCTTC,CASSITSGGADEQFF
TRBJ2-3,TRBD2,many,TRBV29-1,TGCAGCGCTCCACTAGCGGGGGACACAGATACGCAGTATTTT,CSAPLAGDTDTQYF
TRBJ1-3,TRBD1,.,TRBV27,TGTGCCAGCAGTTCCACAGGGGGTGGAAACACCATATATTTT,CASSSTGGGNTIYF
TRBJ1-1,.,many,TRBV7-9,TGTGCCAGCAGCTTGCGGGGCACTGAAGCTTTCTTT,CASSLRGTEAFF
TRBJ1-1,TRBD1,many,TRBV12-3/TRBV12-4,TGTGCCAGCAGTGAGGACAGGGGGCTGTACACTGAAGCTTTCTTT,CASSEDRGLYTEAFF
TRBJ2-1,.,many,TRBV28,TGTGCCAGCAGTGCCCAAGGGGACTACAATGAGCAGTTCTTC,CASSAQGDYNEQFF
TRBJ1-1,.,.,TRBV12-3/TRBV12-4,TGTGCCAGCAGTCCGATTGTGCGGGAGGCTTTCTTT,CASSPIVREAFF
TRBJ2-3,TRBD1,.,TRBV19,TGTGCCAGTAGTACAGGGACAGGCTGGTTTACAGATACGCAGTATTTT,CASSTGTGWFTDTQYF
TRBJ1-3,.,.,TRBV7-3,TGTGCCAGCAGCTGGGGACCGTCCCTCTCTGGAAACACCATATATTTT,CASSWGPSLSGNTIYF
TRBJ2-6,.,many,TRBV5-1,TGCGCCAGCAGCTTGGGTCCTGGCGCAGGGACCTCTGGGGCCAACGTCCTGACTTTC,CASSLGPGAGTSGANVLTF
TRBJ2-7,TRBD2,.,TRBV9,TGTGCCAGCAGCGCGGGGGGTGTAGCGGACCTCTCCTACGAGCAGTACTTC,CASSAGGVADLSYEQYF
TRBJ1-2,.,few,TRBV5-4,TGTGCCAGCAGCTTGAGCGAACTTACTAACTATGGCTACACCTTC,CASSLSELTNYGYTF
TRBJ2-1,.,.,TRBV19,TGTGCCAGTAGATGGGGTGTAAATGAGCAGTTCTTC,CASRWGVNEQFF
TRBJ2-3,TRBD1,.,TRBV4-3,TGCGCCAGCAGCCATGGACAGGGTGGAGATACGCAGTATTTT,CASSHGQGGDTQYF
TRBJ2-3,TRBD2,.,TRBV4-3,TGCGCCAGCAGCCAAGATCTTGGTAGCGGGTACGATACGCAGTATTTT,CASSQDLGSGYDTQYF
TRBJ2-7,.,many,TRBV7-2,TGTGCCAGCAGCCGGCCCCAGGATCGAATCTCCTACGAGCAGTACTTC,CASSRPQDRISYEQYF
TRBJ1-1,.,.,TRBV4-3,TGCGCCAGCAGCCAAGATCTGGGGTATTCCACTGAAGCTTTCTTT,CASSQDLGYSTEAFF
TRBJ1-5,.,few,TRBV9,TGTGCCAGCAGCGTAGCTGCGACGGAGCCCCAGCATTTT,CASSVAATEPQHF
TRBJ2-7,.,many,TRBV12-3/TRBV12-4,TGTGCCAGCAGCCCGCAGGGGCTGTACGAGCAGTACTTC,CASSPQGLYEQYF
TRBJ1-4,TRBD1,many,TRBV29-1,TGCAGCGTGAGGACAGGGTTAAATGAAAAACTGTTTTTT,CSVRTGLNEKLFF
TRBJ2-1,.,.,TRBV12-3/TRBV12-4,TGTGCCAGCAGTCCGTCTCGGTGGAGCTCCTACAATGAGCAGTTCTTC,CASSPSRWSSYNEQFF
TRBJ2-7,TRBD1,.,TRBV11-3,TGTGCCAGCAGACCCAGGGACAGGGAAACCTACGAGCAGTACTTC,CASRPRDRETYEQYF
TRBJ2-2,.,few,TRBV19,TGTGCCAGTAGTATACCCGTCGGAAACACCGGGGAGCTGTTTTTT,CASSIPVGNTGELFF
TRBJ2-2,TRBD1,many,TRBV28,TGTGCCAGCAGTTTTTTGACAGGGGGATACACCGGGGAGCTGTTTTTT,CASSFLTGGYTGELFF
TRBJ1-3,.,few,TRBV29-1,TGCAGCGTTGTCTGGGGGATCTCTGGAAACACCATATATTTT,CSVVWGISGNTIYF